This T cell receptor beta chain was retrieved from a study of human T cells and chemical hapten exposure. General study points: Significantly more large CDR3 similarity clusters arose among expanded TCRs than among controls.

TCRdb re-called the RACE reads through MiXCR, storing one row per CDR3 protein. The sample holds about 100,000 distinct CDR3 sequences, about 10% seen once. The time point here: patch test 1, 2 weeks after DPC sensitization. The treatment was: therapeutic diphenylcyclopropenone sensitization with weekly scalp DPC. This clonotype was seen a few times. Its target is not known. This CDR3 spans 16 amino acids. After removal of 0 bases from V and 8 bases from J, the junction contained 6 bases not matched to a gene. The germline V gene encodes CDR1 SGHRS and CDR2 YFSETQ. This clonotype originated in a woman aged 40 to 50 with alopecia areata. Some clones in this sample may be carry-over from other donors' samples. This chain joins TRBV5-1 and TRBJ1-6; 9 bases map to TRBD1. The sample in question was whole blood, obtained in connection with sensitization to the hapten diphenylcyclopropenone (DPC). This chain's CDR3 is CASSLAGTGSYSPLHF. The CDR3 DNA reads as TGCGCCAGCAGCTTGGCCGGGACAGGGTCGTATTCACCCCTCCACTTT.